This TCR beta chain derives from a study of technical replicates of blood from several donors. The CDR3 totals 12 residues. From germline, CDR1 is MNHNS and CDR2 SASEGT. The V end was cut by 8 bases, the J end by 1 base, with 8 bases between. Assay used: immunoSEQ multiplex PCR; TCRdb lists only in-frame clones, some missing. The sample carries about 95,000 clones, 85% to 95% recorded once. The TCR sequence derives from a human donor in good health. The chain is built from TRBV6-1 and TRBJ1-1, with a tentative D call TRBD1 (5 bases). Sequencing was carried out using T cells isolated from PBMCs. CDR3 sequence reads: CASGRGNTEAFF. DNA for the CDR3: TGTGCCAGCGGTAGGGGGAACACTGAAGCTTTCTTT.